This entry features one T cell receptor beta chain sequence. V was shortened by 1 base and J by 1 base, with 6 bases between the two germline ends. Germline V lookup: CDR1 KGHDR, CDR2 SFDVKD. The CDR3 is made up of 14 amino acids. It was with a constant-region primer and a V-primer adapter that TCRs were amplified over approximately 20 PCR cycles. TCRdb processed the reads anew with MiXCR; each CDR3 protein has one entry. The sample has approximately 52,000 distinct CDR3 sequences; roughly 31% are singletons. Stated time point: after trial treatment. Treatment reported: LDRT plus nivolumab, ipilimumab, low-dose cyclophosphamide and aspirin (RACIN trial). Donors were given nivolumab, ipilimumab, aspirin, low-dose cyclophosphamide and low-dose radiotherapy. The data originate from a study of low-dose radiotherapy and immunotherapy resistance in tumors. The overall study: Cohort 2 was treated with 1 Gy per fraction every two weeks, amounting to 13 Gy across 26 weeks. Intravenous ipilimumab 1 mg/kg every six weeks was given with nivolumab 240 mg every two weeks. Aspirin was administered orally at 300 mg daily for four cycles, commencing on cycle 1 day 1.

Sequencing used PBMCs, obtained after low-dose radiotherapy plus immunotherapy. This sequence originates from a male donor with rectosigmoid adenocarcinoma. The chain joins TRBV24-1 to TRBJ1-1; D is undetermined. CDR3 coding DNA: TGTGCCACCAGTGATTTACGGAAGAACACTGAAGCTTTCTTT. Its translation is CATSDLRKNTEAFF.